These 23 T cell receptor beta chains were all obtained from the same sample, sequenced in a study of cytomegalovirus exposure and HLA in healthy donors (dated by TCRdb to about 2017). The receptor library was made with the immunoSEQ multiplex PCR assay. The multiplex PCR relied on a mix of 60 forward primers for TCR Vbeta segments and 13 reverse primers for TCR Jbeta segments. This is the immuneACCESS table as TCRdb keeps it, with only in-frame sequences that have V and J called. A part of the clones is gone; compared with another copy, unresolved V genes explain less than half, and the rest is unexplained. The sample table contains about 89,000 clones; only one count was recorded for about 85% of them. The ten top clones hold 6.5% to 9% of the sample. The specimen was PBMCs. These receptors were taken from a man in his forties or fifties in good health and CMV-seropositive.

The V call is TRBV5-1, the J call TRBJ1-2, with 11 bases lining up with TRBD1. Germline V gene sequence: CDR1 SGHRS, CDR2 YFSETQ. The CDR3 contains 14 residues. Germline trimming cut 3 bases from V and 4 bases from J; bases unmatched to any gene: 2. The CDR3 sequence is CASSWGQGGYGYTF. The DNA for the CDR3 is TGCGCCAGCAGCTGGGGACAGGGGGGCTATGGCTACACCTTC. Full variable domain (outside the CDR3, taken from reference TRBV5-1 and TRBJ1-2): KAGVTQTPRYLIKTRGQQVTLSCSPISGHRSVSWYQQTPGQGLQFLFEYFSETQRNKGNFPGRFSGRQFSNSRSEMNVSTLELGDSALYLCASSWGQGGYGYTFGSGTRLTVV.

This chain links TRBV28 with TRBJ2-5; D may be TRBD1 (6 bases). TRBJ2-7 explains the end of the DNA better; the J call may be wrong. CDR1 and CDR2 (germline): MDHEN, SYDVKM. The CDR3 runs to 15 residues. The chain's CDR3 is CASSLPGQTWDEQYF. In DNA, the CDR3 is TGTGCCAGCAGTCTTCCGGGACAAACCTGGGACGAGCAGTACTTC.

The genes are TRBV13 and TRBJ2-3, with D perhaps TRBD1 (6 bases). CDR1 is PRHDT and CDR2 is FYEKMQ in the germline V gene (reference sequence). V shed 5 bases and J shed 5 bases, with 17 bases lying between them. The CDR3 has 15 residues. The CDR3 DNA is TGTGCCAGCAGCCCCCGGGACACGGTAGGAGATACGCAGTATTTT. Amino acids: CASSPRDTVGDTQYF.

The chain recombines TRBV6-5 with TRBJ2-4; tentative D call: TRBD2 (5 bases). The CDR3 runs 13 residues. CDR1 MNHEY and CDR2 SVGAGI come from the germline V gene. V was pared by 4 bases and J by 5 bases, with 9 bases between. CDR3: CASSFLGENIQYF. In nucleotides, the CDR3 is TGTGCCAGCAGTTTTCTGGGAGAAAACATTCAGTACTTC.

The chain recombines TRBV30 with TRBJ2-4; weak D call: TRBD1 (6 bases). Germline V gene data show CDR1 as GTSNPN and CDR2 as SVGIG (reference sequence). Trimming pared 2 bases from V and 9 bases from J, leaving 17 bases between. The CDR3 extends over 14 amino acids. The chain's CDR3 is CAWSIAGERFIQYF. The CDR3 DNA sequence: TGTGCCTGGAGTATAGCAGGGGAGCGCTTCATTCAGTACTTC.

The chain joins TRBV27 to TRBJ2-1; TRBD2 might be the D (5 bases). Looked up from germline, CDR1 is MNHEY and CDR2 is SMNVEV (reference sequence). Deletions cut 5 bases from V and 0 bases from J, with 14 bases between. The CDR3 has 16 amino acids. The CDR3 nucleotides read TGTGCCAGCAGTCCGGACGGGGTGGGCTCCTACAATGAGCAGTTCTTC. Its translation: CASSPDGVGSYNEQFF.

This rearrangement joins TRBV5-4 to TRBJ1-6; no clear D gene. CDR1 is SGHNT and CDR2 is YYREEE in the germline V gene (reference sequence). Trimming took 4 bases from V and 4 from J, leaving 15 bases between them. The CDR3 is made up of 16 amino acids. The CDR3 DNA sequence: TGTGCCAGCAGCCGCGGACCGGACTTATATAATTCACCCCTCCACTTT. Translated: CASSRGPDLYNSPLHF.

In its sample, this clone was seen a few times. The chain combines TRBV2 with TRBJ2-2; D gene uncertain. This CDR3 is 15 amino acids long. Germline lookup yields CDR1 SNHLY and CDR2 FYNNEI. V was trimmed by 4 bases and J by 1 base, leaving 10 bases between them. The chain's CDR3 is CASSAVAVNTGELFF. The CDR3 coding sequence is TGTGCCAGCAGTGCCGTGGCTGTGAACACCGGGGAGCTGTTTTTT.

This chain connects TRBV29-1 to TRBJ2-4; TRBD1 matches at 9 bases. In germline, CDR1 is SQVTM, CDR2 ANQGSEA. V dropped 7 bases and J dropped 8; count of bases not matched to a gene: 6. This CDR3 has 12 amino acids. The CDR3: CSAETGGDIQYF. The CDR3 DNA is TGCAGCGCCGAGACAGGGGGGGACATTCAGTACTTC.

This chain joins TRBV2 and TRBJ1-1; no clear D. This CDR3 has 13 amino acids. V was pared by 7 bases and J by 3 bases, with 12 bases between. The V gene's germline CDR1 is SNHLY and CDR2 FYNNEI. CDR3 DNA: TGTGCCAGCATGAGGGCGAGGGACACTGAAGCTTTCTTT. Protein sequence: CASMRARDTEAFF.

The V call is TRBV6-6, the J call TRBJ2-3; tentatively, D is TRBD2 (6 bases). Trimming removed 7 bases at V and 3 bases at J, with 11 bases between. CDR1 and CDR2 (germline): MNHNY, SVGAGI (reference sequence). The CDR3 runs to 13 residues. For the CDR3, the DNA is TGTGCCAGCACCCTCCGGGGGACAGATACGCAGTATTTT. Amino acids: CASTLRGTDTQYF.

V and J are TRBV5-4 and TRBJ2-6; 8 bases map to TRBD1. Germline V gene lookup returns CDR1 SGHNT and CDR2 YYREEE (reference sequence). Trimming removed 4 bases from V and 0 bases from J; junction bases left unmatched: 6. The CDR3 is 17 residues long. The CDR3 protein is CASSSGQGASGANVLTF. CDR3 DNA: TGTGCCAGCAGCAGTGGGCAGGGGGCCTCTGGGGCCAACGTCCTGACTTTC. The variable domain in full, completed from reference TRBV5-4 and TRBJ2-6, reads ETGVTQSPTHLIKTRGQQVTLRCSSQSGHNTVSWYQQALGQGPQFIFQYYREEENGRGNFPPRFSGLQFPNYSSELNVNALELDDSALYLCASSSGQGASGANVLTFGAGSRLTVL.

The rearrangement uses TRBV5-1 and TRBJ2-3; weak D call: TRBD1 (6 bases). CDR1 SGHRS and CDR2 YFSETQ come from the germline V gene. V lost 0 bases and J 5 bases, leaving 10 bases between the germline ends. The length of the CDR3 is 14 residues. In DNA form, the CDR3 reads TGCGCCAGCAGCTTGGTGGGGGCGGAAGATACGCAGTATTTT. Translation gives CASSLVGAEDTQYF.

J is TRBJ2-5 and V is TRBV2; 8 positions match TRBD1. Germline trimming cut 2 bases from V and 6 bases from J; bases unmatched to any gene: 8. CDR3 length equals 15 residues. Per germline, CDR1 SNHLY and CDR2 FYNNEI. The CDR3 DNA reads TGTGCCAGCAGTGAATCCCTGACAGGGGTAAAGACCCAGTACTTC. It yields the protein CASSESLTGVKTQYF. The variable domain in full, with the rest retrieved from reference TRBV2 and TRBJ2-5, is EPEVTQTPSHQVTQMGQEVILRCVPISNHLYFYWYRQILGQKVEFLVSFYNNEISEKSEIFDDQFSVERPDGSNFTLKIRSTKLEDSAMYFCASSESLTGVKTQYFGPGTRLLVL.

This clone was detected only once. V and J are TRBV6-1 and TRBJ2-1; D perhaps matches TRBD1 (6 bases). The V gene lost 5 bases and the J gene lost 6 bases, with 14 bases spanning the gap. The CDR3 spans 14 residues. The germline gives CDR1 MNHNS, CDR2 SASEGT. CDR3 bases: TGTGCCAGCAGTACAGGGTTCCGAATCAATGAGCAGTTCTTC. This gives the protein CASSTGFRINEQFF.

This chain joins TRBV19 and TRBJ1-2; tentatively, D is TRBD1 (6 bases). Trimming took off 3 bases at V and 6 bases at J, with 11 bases between the two ends. This CDR3 region has 13 residues. The germline V gene has CDR1 LNHDA and CDR2 SQIVND (reference sequence). CDR3 residues: CASSIGGRDGYTF. CDR3 in DNA: TGTGCCAGTAGTATCGGGGGGCGTGATGGCTACACCTTC.

The rearrangement uses TRBV9 and TRBJ2-3; 7 nucleotides match TRBD2. V was clipped by 4 bases and J by 1 base; unmatched bases: 18. Germline V lookup: CDR1 SGDLS, CDR2 YYNGEE. The CDR3 is 19 residues long. CDR3 protein: CASSPRSETSHGGTDTQYF. In nucleotides, the CDR3 is TGTGCCAGCAGCCCAAGAAGCGAGACTAGCCATGGGGGCACAGATACGCAGTATTTT. Based on the CDR3 plus reference TRBV9 and TRBJ2-3, the full variable domain is DSGVTQTPKHLITATGQRVTLRCSPRSGDLSVYWYQQSLDQGLQFLIQYYNGEERAKGNILERFSAQQFPDLHSELNLSSLELGDSALYFCASSPRSETSHGGTDTQYFGPGTRLTVL.

A single count supports this clone. The CDR3 bases are TGTGCCAGCAGCTTAGTTCCGGGGAACACTGAAGCTTTCTTT. As protein: CASSLVPGNTEAFF. This rearrangement joins TRBV7-2 to TRBJ1-1, with D uncertain. Germline-derived CDR1 and CDR2 are SGHTA and FQGNSA. V was pared by 1 base and J by 1 base, with 7 bases between. CDR3 length: 14 residues.

This clone was picked up one time. The genes are TRBV9 and TRBJ2-5; 14 bases are shared with TRBD2. The CDR3 length is 16 residues. J was trimmed by 2 bases and V by 4 bases; bases with no gene match: 4. The V gene's germline CDR1 is SGDLS and CDR2 YYNGEE. CDR3 protein: CASSLTSGRVQETQYF. The CDR3 coding sequence is TGTGCCAGCAGCTTGACTAGCGGGAGGGTACAAGAGACCCAGTACTTC.

For the CDR3, the DNA is TGCGCCAGCAGCATCAGCCAAGAGACCCAGTACTTC. The encoded protein is CASSISQETQYF. The chain uses TRBV5-1 and TRBJ2-5; no clear D gene. The CDR3 covers 12 residues. Germline loops: CDR1 SGHRS, CDR2 YFSETQ. V gave up 4 bases and J gave up 1 base, with 5 bases separating them.

V gene TRBV11-2 combines with J gene TRBJ2-5; D possibly matches TRBD1 or TRBD2 (5 bases each). The closer fit of TRBJ2-7 to the DNA end suggests the J call may be wrong. This CDR3 is 14 amino acids long. Germline CDR1 is SGHAT and CDR2 is FQNNGV. The CDR3 nucleotides read TGTGCCAGCAGTTTCCTCGTTGGGGGCTACGAGCAGTACTTC. The encoded protein is CASSFLVGGYEQYF.

This chain joins TRBV9 and TRBJ2-2; weak D call: TRBD1 (6 bases). The germline V gene has CDR1 SGDLS and CDR2 YYNGEE. CDR3 length equals 15 residues. The V end was cut by 4 bases, the J end by 1 base, with 11 bases between. The CDR3 sequence: CASSNRDKNTGELFF. DNA of the CDR3: TGTGCCAGCAGCAACCGGGACAAGAACACCGGGGAGCTGTTTTTT.

This clone was recorded once. J is TRBJ2-3 and V is TRBV5-1; the match to TRBD1 covers 8 bases. Germline V gives CDR1 SGHRS, CDR2 YFSETQ. V dropped 0 bases and J dropped 0; count of bases not matched to a gene: 6. This CDR3 is built from 17 residues. The CDR3 spells CASSLGMGQVSTDTQYF. The CDR3 nucleotides are TGCGCCAGCAGCTTGGGGATGGGACAGGTTAGCACAGATACGCAGTATTTT. The variable domain in full, completed from reference TRBV5-1 and TRBJ2-3, reads KAGVTQTPRYLIKTRGQQVTLSCSPISGHRSVSWYQQTPGQGLQFLFEYFSETQRNKGNFPGRFSGRQFSNSRSEMNVSTLELGDSALYLCASSLGMGQVSTDTQYFGPGTRLTVL.